These 20 T cell receptor beta chains came from one sample sequenced in a study of tumor and adjacent non-tumor tissue in lung cancer. A modified ARM-PCR protocol with three rounds of nested PCR amplified TCRbeta. Via MiXCR, TCRdb re-called the multiplex PCR reads, giving one row per CDR3 protein. The top ten clones hold almost 25% of a sample with 220,000 or so distinct CDR3 sequences, about 71% of them seen once. The template was RNA from unsorted bulk tissue. Sequenced sample: lung tumor tissue. The origin of the receptors is a man aged 55 to 70 with non-small cell lung cancer.

This clonotype has ten or more counts. The chain is built from TRBV6-2 or TRBV6-3 and TRBJ2-5; D is undetermined. The V end lost 10 bases, the J end lost 2 bases, and 8 bases lay between the germline ends. The length of the CDR3 is 11 residues. Germline CDR1 MNHEY, CDR2 SVGEGT. The chain's CDR3 is CANLSQETQYF. The CDR3 nucleotides are TGTGCCAACCTCTCACAAGAGACCCAGTACTTC.

As regards this clonotype: The conserved phenylalanine or tryptophan is not found at the CDR3 terminus, so this likely reflects a read error. No DNA is shown, since the ends of the CDR3 on it are uncertain; the CDR3 is the one TCRdb lists. The chain joins TRBV20-1 to TRBJ2-7; no check of the table's D call, TRBD1, against the DNA was made. The CDR3 is 12 residues long, ends included. Germline V CDR1 and CDR2: DFQATT, SNEGSKA (reference sequence). This CDR3 is CSVGRLGYEHYL.

The V and J genes are TRBV20-1 and TRBJ2-1, with D possibly being TRBD2 (5 bases). This CDR3 is 14 amino acids long. Germline loops: CDR1 DFQATT, CDR2 SNEGSKA (reference sequence). V was trimmed by 3 bases and J by 6 bases, leaving 15 bases between them. DNA for the CDR3: TGCAGTGCTAGGGATCGACTATGGGGCAATGAGCAGTTCTTC. Residues: CSARDRLWGNEQFF.

Remarks on this clonotype: One end of the junction fails to match germline, which may point to a read error. This sequence joins TRBV29-1 and TRBJ2-3; no reliable D call. CDR3 length equals 13 residues. Germline CDR1 SQVTM, CDR2 ANQGSEA. The CDR3 protein is CSVVAGNTDMQYF. In nucleotides, the CDR3 is TGCAGTGTTGTGGCTGGGAACACAGATATGCAGTATTTT.

Points on this clonotype: The junction shows a germline mismatch at one end, possibly a read error. The gene calls are TRBV5-4 and TRBJ1-2; tentatively, D is TRBD1 (6 bases). Germline V gene lookup returns CDR1 SGHNT and CDR2 YYREEE (reference sequence). The CDR3 loop spans 13 amino acids. The CDR3 DNA reads as TGTGCCAGCAGCACCAGGGGCGGCTATGCCTACACCTTC. Amino acid sequence: CASSTRGGYAYTF. The variable domain in full, completed from reference TRBV5-4 and TRBJ1-2, reads ETGVTQSPTHLIKTRGQQVTLRCSSQSGHNTVSWYQQALGQGPQFIFQYYREEENGRGNFPPRFSGLQFPNYSSELNVNALELDDSALYLCASSTRGGYAYTFGSGTRLTVV.

In regard to this clonotype: This may arise from a read error, as a much more abundant clone is one base away. The CDR3 nucleotides are TGTGCCAGCAGCGAAGTTGGACAGGGGGGAATCTCTGGCATAGATACGCAGTATTTT. It translates to CASSEVGQGGISGIDTQYF. The V gene is TRBV4-2, the J gene TRBJ2-3; 10 bases are a match to TRBD1. CDR1 and CDR2 (germline): LGHNA, YNFKEQ. V lost 5 bases, J lost 5 bases, and 19 bases stayed unmatched. The CDR3 consists of 19 residues.

In regard to this clonotype: At one of its ends the junction is not consistent with the germline gene, which may arise from a read error. The genes are TRBV20-1 and TRBJ1-5; D is perhaps TRBD1 (5 bases). Looked up from germline, CDR1 is DFQATT and CDR2 is SNEGSKA (reference sequence). This CDR3 spans 15 amino acids. CDR3 in DNA: TGCAGTGCTAGAGAACACATGGGGCTGGGTCAGTCCCAGCATTTT. It translates to CSAREHMGLGQSQHF.

Regarding this clonotype: The junction departs from the called germline gene at one end, perhaps through a read error. The chain uses TRBV20-1 and TRBJ2-5; 10 bases align to TRBD2. The CDR3 totals 13 residues. In germline, CDR1 is DFQATT, CDR2 SNEGSKA (reference sequence). The CDR3 sequence: CSARGLAGRTLYF. CDR3 coding DNA: TGCAGTGCTAGAGGACTAGCGGGTAGGACCCTGTACTTC.

About this clonotype itself: One end of the junction does not line up with germline, which may come from a read error. This chain connects TRBV11-3 to TRBJ2-3, with D uncertain. This CDR3 spans 12 amino acids. CDR1 and CDR2 from the germline V gene are SGHNT and YENEEA. The DNA of the CDR3 is TGTGCTAGCAGCCCTTTAGGAGATACGCAGTTTTTT. Protein sequence: CASSPLGDTQFF.

The sample holds a few counts of this clonotype. The V call is TRBV12-3 or TRBV12-4, the J call TRBJ1-5; 7 nucleotides match TRBD1. Losses at the gene ends were 4 bases for V and 5 bases for J; bases not matched to a gene: 5. The CDR3 has 14 residues. CDR3 region: CASSWTGSHQPQHF. The CDR3 DNA follows: TGTGCCAGCAGTTGGACAGGATCCCATCAGCCCCAGCATTTT.

For this clonotype: With a much larger clone just one base away, this may be a read error. J is TRBJ1-5 and V is TRBV5-1, with unresolved D. V lost 6 bases and J 4 bases, leaving 11 bases between the germline ends. Germline V CDR1 and CDR2: SGHRS, YFSETQ. The CDR3 runs to 13 residues. In nucleotides, the CDR3 is TGCGCCAGCAACTTTCTGCCTAATCAGCCCCAGCATTTT. Encoded protein: CASNFLPNQPQHF.

In regard to this clonotype: An end of the junction differs from the germline gene, which may be a read error. The chain employs TRBV18 and TRBJ2-7; no clear D gene. Germline V gene sequence: CDR1 KGHSH, CDR2 LQKENI. The CDR3 is 15 residues long. The CDR3 DNA reads TGTGCCAGCTCGCCACCCGGGTGGGGTACCTACGAGCAGTACTTC. Residues: CASSPPGWGTYEQYF.

This clonotype was observed a few times. The chain uses TRBV12-3 or TRBV12-4 and TRBJ2-7, with D perhaps matching TRBD1 (6 bases). Trimming took off 3 bases at V and 2 bases at J, with 14 bases between the two ends. CDR3 length equals 15 residues. The CDR3 nucleotides read TGTGCCAGCAGTTTCGGGAAAGGGGGTACCTACGAGCAGTACTTC. This codes for CASSFGKGGTYEQYF.

This clonotype was recorded many times. This may be a read error: a much more frequent sequence differs by one nucleotide. The CDR3 loop reads CASSSAGAAYNEQFF. The DNA for the CDR3 is TGTGCCAGCAGCTCAGCGGGAGCCGCCTACAATGAGCAGTTCTTC. The chain employs TRBV11-3 and TRBJ2-1; 8 bases are a match to TRBD2. The V and J ends lost 4 bases and 2 bases, in that order; junction bases with no gene match: 4. CDR3 length equals 15 residues. From germline, CDR1 is SGHNT and CDR2 YENEEA.

To note about this clonotype: A junction end diverges from the germline sequence, so it may reflect a read error. The V call is TRBV6-6, the J call TRBJ2-7; 7 bases match TRBD1. Germline lookup yields CDR1 MNHNY and CDR2 SVGAGI (reference sequence). The CDR3 extends over 14 amino acids. The CDR3 reads CSSSPYRQGYEQYF. DNA for the CDR3: TGTTCCAGCAGTCCCTACCGACAGGGTTACGAGCAGTACTTC.

As for this clonotype: At one end the junction does not follow the germline gene, possibly because of a read error. This chain uses TRBV4-2 with TRBJ1-1, with D unresolved. CDR3 length equals 15 residues. Germline V CDR1 and CDR2: LGHNA, YNFKEQ. CDR3 loop: CASSQDGHRDTEAFF. The CDR3 coding sequence is TGTGCCAGCAGTCAAGATGGGCATAGAGACACTGAAGCTTTCTTT.

In this sample, this clonotype turned up many times. In DNA form, the CDR3 reads TGCAGTGCTAGAGACGTTGGGACATACAATGAGCAGTTCTTC. Translated, it gives CSARDVGTYNEQFF. V is TRBV20-1 and J is TRBJ2-1; tentative D call: TRBD1 (6 bases). V dropped 0 bases and J dropped 4 bases, with 10 bases sitting between them. The germline gives CDR1 DFQATT, CDR2 SNEGSKA (reference sequence). The length of the CDR3 is 14 residues.

Concerning this clonotype itself: Since no conserved phenylalanine or tryptophan closes the CDR3, a read error is the likely cause. V and J are TRBV5-4 and TRBJ2-1, with 11 bases aligning to TRBD2. Per the germline V gene, CDR1 is SGHNT and CDR2 is YYREEE (reference sequence). Losses at the gene ends were 2 bases for V and 8 bases for J; bases not matched to a gene: 6. The CDR3 length is 15 residues. This CDR3 is CASSFSGRALHEQFL. The CDR3 bases are TGTGCCAGCAGCTTTAGCGGGAGGGCCTTGCATGAGCAGTTCTTA.

This clonotype was observed a handful of times. The V and J genes are TRBV6-5 and TRBJ2-6; D gene uncertain. Germline lookup yields CDR1 MNHEY and CDR2 SVGAGI. The CDR3 runs 13 residues. V gave up 8 bases and J gave up 0 bases, with 5 bases separating them. In nucleotides, the CDR3 is TGTGCCAGCGTGAGCTCTGGGGCCAACGTCCTGACTTTC. It codes for CASVSSGANVLTF.

The chain employs TRBV20-1 and TRBJ2-5; TRBD2 aligns across 14 bases. CDR3 size: 17 residues. With V trimmed by 2 bases and J by 14 bases, 19 bases remained unmatched. The germline V gene encodes CDR1 DFQATT and CDR2 SNEGSKA (reference sequence). CDR3 DNA: TGCAGTGCTAGACCCTTTCCCTTGGGACTAGCGGGAGAGACACATTACTTC. Translation: CSARPFPLGLAGETHYF.